This T cell receptor beta chain is from a study of T cells in Graves' hyperthyroidism and ophthalmopathy. On the study more broadly: Peripheral blood was collected at initial diagnosis, before any treatment.

Many counts were recorded for this clonotype. What it binds is not known. V lost 3 bases to trimming and J lost 5 bases, with 11 bases between them. The CDR3 is 13 amino acids. Researchers amplified the TCR beta CDR3 regions from RNA transcripts. Primed by the HTBI set, a first-round RT-PCR was run on the TCR CDR3. TCRdb re-analysed the multiplex PCR reads in MiXCR, keeping a single row per CDR3 protein. Here the sample spans around 300,000 distinct CDR3 sequences, about 15% being singletons. Lactation, pregnancy, other autoimmune disease or uncontrolled infection excluded patients. Study-level findings and limits: A model built on 13 V-J features separated ophthalmopathy from stable hyperthyroidism.

The sequencing sample was made of blood. The TCR was taken from a woman aged 25 to 39 with Graves' hyperthyroidism. The V and J genes are TRBV12-3 or TRBV12-4 and TRBJ2-7; no clear D. CDR3: CASSFRLGNEQYF. As DNA, the CDR3 is TGTGCCAGCAGTTTCCGACTCGGAAACGAGCAGTACTTC.